This TCR beta chain originates from a study of blood T cell repertoires in COVID-19. Study as a whole: Whether acute or convalescent, the COVID-19 samples came from the United States, Italy and Spain. Sample material is recorded as cDNA or gDNA derived from T cells, B-cell-depleted T cells, or PBMCs.

This CDR3 spans 15 amino acids. V gave up 5 bases and J gave up 2 bases, with 14 bases separating them. Germline V CDR1 and CDR2: ENHRY, SYGVKD. Per the original methods: Estimated nucleated cell counts came from reference gene primer amplification. Measured with immunoSEQ multiplex PCR; TCRdb has only the in-frame clones, and not every one. V and J calls and clone size come straight from that table; D and trimming were deduced from the DNA. This table has 72,000 or so clones, roughly 86% appearing once. This sequence originates from a woman aged 60 to 75 with acute or convalescent COVID-19. This rearrangement joins TRBV10-3 to TRBJ2-3; D might be TRBD1 (6 bases). The sequencing sample was made of peripheral blood. The CDR3 DNA reads as TGTGCCATCAGTTACCGGGACAAGCTCACAGATACGCAGTATTTT. Translating gives CAISYRDKLTDTQYF.